This T cell receptor beta chain was obtained from a study of blood T cell repertoires in COVID-19. Study-wide context: The origin of the acute and convalescent COVID-19 samples was the United States, Italy and Spain.

All recovered Cohort 3 donors got two negative PCRs, got clearance, or saw symptom resolution. TCRdb's table, derived via immunoSEQ multiplex PCR, lists solely in-frame clones and lacks some. There are under 300,000 clones in the sample; roughly nine tenths occur only once, and approximately 2.5% lies in the top ten. The CDR3 is made up of 17 amino acids. V shed 2 bases, J shed 3 bases, and the junction held 6 bases outside the gene matches. Germline CDR1 and CDR2: SGHTA and FQGTGA. This receptor was taken from a woman younger than 35 who had recovered from COVID-19. The chain joins TRBV7-3 to TRBJ2-1; 11 bases line up with TRBD2. Input material: PBMCs or T cells enriched from blood (not recorded which). The CDR3 coding sequence is TGTGCCAGCAGCTTAGTTAGCGGGGGGGAATTCTACAATGAGCAGTTCTTC. Translation gives CASSLVSGGEFYNEQFF.